The source of this TCR beta chain is a study of T-cell reconstitution after alpha-beta-depleted transplantation in children. There are a few counts of this clonotype. The target antigen is unknown. The authors prepared the TCRbeta library with unique molecular identifiers. TCRdb recomputed calls from the PCR reads with MiXCR, one row per CDR3 protein. This sample has 440,000 or so distinct CDR3 sequences; 43% occur once, and the top ten carry about 30%. Study results and limitations: At one year after transplant, newly produced T cells mostly accounted for T-cell counts and diversity. Recipient T cells and thymic progenitors that survived were the source of the high TCRbeta diversity seen at day 60 in some patients. Two months or so post-transplant, alpha-beta T cells reportedly derived from several hundred expanded graft clones.

Trimming cost V 4 bases and J 0 bases, with 9 bases left between them. Germline loops: CDR1 SQVTM, CDR2 ANQGSEA. This CDR3 is built from 13 residues. This sequence joins TRBV29-1 and TRBJ1-2; D gene ambiguous. Sequences were derived from PBMCs, sampled before TCRalphabeta/CD19-depleted stem cell transplant. The receptor's source is a girl aged 2-9 years with aplastic anemia, due to receive a stem cell transplant. In DNA form, the CDR3 reads TGCAGCGTTGTTGAGGGAGCTAACTATGGCTACACCTTC. Protein: CSVVEGANYGYTF.